The clone carrying this T cell receptor beta chain showed up just a few times. Its antigen is not identified. Trimming took 10 bases from V and 7 from J; bases not matched to a gene: 4. Germline CDR1 MNHEY, CDR2 SMNVEV (reference sequence). The CDR3 loop spans 12 amino acids. It was template switching that added a universal primer site, and there were unique molecular identifiers on the cDNA. TCRdb used MiXCR to reprocess the 5' RACE reads, holding one entry per CDR3 protein. This sample has approximately 500,000 distinct CDR3 sequences, with about 16% found just once. The sample belongs to a study of identical twins. Study-wide results and caveats: Out-of-frame alpha sequences that twins shared showed excess low generation probability. In cord blood, abundant beta clonotypes had fewer insertions; memory showed no trend. Invariant cells of the MAIT and iNKT types might have partly distorted the zero-insertion analyses.

The same sample was also used in a study of yellow fever vaccine responses in identical twins.

The TCR originated in a woman aged 18-29 years in good health. Sequencing was performed on CD4+ T cells sorted from blood. This chain connects TRBV27 to TRBJ1-6; 7 positions match TRBD1. DNA for the CDR3: TGTGCCACCGCAGGGGGAAATTCACCCCTCCACTTT. Encoded protein: CATAGGNSPLHF.